The present T cell receptor beta chain was sequenced within a study of STAT5B mutations in CD4+ large granular lymphocyte leukemia. Study outcomes and limitations: Compared with healthy controls (2/35), patient top clones favored TRBV06 (8/27).

The CDR3 spans 14 residues. The V gene's germline CDR1 is MDHEN and CDR2 SYDVKM. The trim removed 2 bases at V and 6 bases at J, leaving 3 bases unmatched. Original handling: The detection floor for productive clonotype frequency was 2.59 x 10-5. Only in-frame clones appear in the TCRdb table, and some are missing; sequencing was by immunoSEQ multiplex PCR. D and trimming come from the DNA, and the V and J calls and clone size come from that table. The data contain over a thousand clones, about four fifths of them seen just once; the ten biggest clones take up around 79%. CD4+ T-LGLL patients came from Padova, Helsinki and Shinshu hematology units. This clone was recorded once. Its antigen is still unknown.

The clonotype comes from a man in his 70s with CD4+ T-cell large granular lymphocyte leukemia. The source material was PBMCs. V is TRBV28 and J is TRBJ2-3; the match to TRBD2 covers 9 bases. The CDR3 DNA follows: TGTGCCAGCAGTTTAGGCGGGAGGGAGGATACGCAGTATTTT. Its translation is CASSLGGREDTQYF.